These 30 T cell receptor beta chains share one sample of origin, sequenced in a study of CD8 T cells in Susac syndrome. RNA in amounts of roughly 0.45 to 1 ug was reverse transcribed with random hexamers. Using its own MiXCR run on the immunoSEQ multiplex PCR reads, TCRdb lists one record per CDR3 protein. The sample lists approximately 110,000 distinct CDR3 sequences, 80% to 95% occurring once. Sequenced input: CD8+ T cells from PBMCs. These receptors originate from a human donor with multiple sclerosis.

This chain's CDR3 is CASGGHQPQHF. CDR3 nucleotides: TGTGCCAGCGGGGGGCATCAGCCCCAGCATTTT. J is TRBJ1-5 and V is TRBV27, with a tentative D call TRBD1 (6 bases). CDR3 length: 11 residues. V lost 8 bases, J lost 5 bases, and 7 bases lay in between. Per the germline V gene, CDR1 is MNHEY and CDR2 is SMNVEV (reference sequence).

The V gene is TRBV7-9, the J gene TRBJ2-5, with unresolved D. Germline V gene lookup returns CDR1 SEHNR and CDR2 FQNEAQ (reference sequence). CDR3 length: 13 residues. The V and J ends lost 1 base and 5 bases respectively, with 8 bases between them. CDR3 nucleotide sequence: TGTGCCAGCAGCTTAGAAAGGGTGGAGACCCAGTACTTC. Translated, it gives CASSLERVETQYF.

V is TRBV15 and J is TRBJ2-5; 11 bases match TRBD1. The CDR3 loop spans 13 amino acids. Germline V gene sequence: CDR1 LNHNV, CDR2 YYDKDF (reference sequence). Trimming took 10 bases from V and 3 from J; bases not matched to a gene: 4. As DNA, the CDR3 is TGTGCCATCCGGGACAGGGGGAAAGAGACCCAGTACTTC. Translating it yields CAIRDRGKETQYF.

The chain recombines TRBV30 with TRBJ2-7, with unresolved D. The CDR3 is made up of 11 amino acids. Trimming left V 5 bases short and J 2 bases short, with 7 bases between. CDR1 GTSNPN and CDR2 SVGIG come from the germline V gene (reference sequence). The DNA of the CDR3 is TGTGCCTGGGCCAAACCCTACGAGCAGTACTTC. The encoded protein is CAWAKPYEQYF.

The CDR3 sequence is CASSEDPDVSEAFF. In DNA form, the CDR3 reads TGTGCCAGCAGCGAGGACCCAGACGTCTCTGAAGCTTTCTTT. The genes are TRBV9 and TRBJ1-1; no firm D call. Germline lookup yields CDR1 SGDLS and CDR2 YYNGEE. The V gene lost 3 bases and the J gene lost 6 bases, with 15 bases spanning the gap. The CDR3 runs 14 residues.

This chain connects TRBV27 to TRBJ2-7; the D gene could be TRBD1 or TRBD2 (6 bases each). Germline CDR1 MNHEY, CDR2 SMNVEV (reference sequence). This CDR3 is 14 amino acids long. Trimming shortened V by 6 bases and J by 6 bases, and 18 bases separated the two germline ends. This CDR3 is CASSPRGPSAEQYV. The CDR3 DNA reads TGTGCCAGCAGCCCTCGGGGGCCGTCAGCCGAGCAGTACGTC.

This CDR3 reads CSVASGRNSPLHF. The CDR3 coding sequence is TGCAGCGTCGCCTCGGGAAGGAATTCACCCCTCCACTTT. The chain couples TRBV29-1 to TRBJ1-6; D not certain. Germline V CDR1 and CDR2: SQVTM, ANQGSEA. The V end lost 6 bases, the J end lost 7 bases, and 13 bases lay between the germline ends. The CDR3 runs to 13 residues.

This clonotype came up once. This chain connects TRBV10-2 to TRBJ2-5, with no clear D. V was shortened by 2 bases and J by 1 base, with 5 bases between the two germline ends. Germline lookup yields CDR1 WSHSY and CDR2 SAAADI. This CDR3 comprises 13 residues. Here the CDR3 reads CASSEGVQETQYF. The CDR3 DNA reads as TGCGCCAGCAGTGAGGGGGTCCAAGAGACCCAGTACTTC.

The V call is TRBV7-9, the J call TRBJ2-5; D ambiguous. The ends were cut back, 1 base at V and 14 bases at J, with 20 bases in the middle. The CDR3 runs to 14 residues. CDR1 and CDR2 from the germline V gene are SEHNR and FQNEAQ (reference sequence). DNA for the CDR3: TGTGCCAGCAGCTTAGAGGACCCCAGACTTGGGGTATACTTC. It specifies CASSLEDPRLGVYF.

The CDR3 here is CASSQTRDRGREQYF. CDR3 nucleotides: TGCGCCAGCAGCCAAACCCGGGACAGGGGCCGCGAGCAGTACTTC. The chain recombines TRBV4-1 with TRBJ2-7; 10 bases match TRBD1. The ends lost 2 bases at V and 6 bases at J; junction bases unmatched: 7. This CDR3 is 15 amino acids long. The germline gives CDR1 MGHRA, CDR2 YSYEKL.

This chain uses TRBV5-4 with TRBJ1-2; D remains ambiguous. The V and J ends lost 3 bases and 10 bases respectively, with 25 bases between them. This CDR3 is 16 amino acids long. Germline loops: CDR1 SGHNT, CDR2 YYREEE (reference sequence). CDR3 residues: CASSSGYFGSPDDYTF. DNA for the CDR3: TGTGCCAGCAGCTCCGGATATTTCGGGTCCCCGGACGACTACACCTTC.

This chain uses TRBV6-5 with TRBJ1-5; unclear D gene. The V gene's germline CDR1 is MNHEY and CDR2 SVGAGI. The CDR3 loop spans 15 amino acids. The V end lost 3 bases, the J end lost 0 bases, and 9 bases lay between the germline ends. CDR3 region: CASSYSQYSNQPQHF. CDR3 nucleotide sequence: TGTGCCAGCAGTTATAGTCAGTATAGCAATCAGCCCCAGCATTTT.

The rearrangement joins TRBV12-3 or TRBV12-4 to TRBJ2-3; 11 nucleotides align to TRBD2. With 8 bases clipped from V and 3 bases from J, the junction kept 10 bases outside the gene matches. CDR3 length equals 16 residues. CDR3 protein: CASAVPSGGHTDTQYF. Here the CDR3 DNA reads TGTGCCAGCGCGGTCCCTAGCGGGGGGCATACAGATACGCAGTATTTT.

The chain links TRBV20-1 to TRBJ2-4; D is tentatively TRBD1 or TRBD2 (5 bases each). Deletions cut 3 bases from V and 8 bases from J, with 17 bases between. There are 14 residues in the CDR3. Per germline, CDR1 DFQATT and CDR2 SNEGSKA (reference sequence). The CDR3 region has the DNA TGCAGTGCTAGTATTGGGGGTGGGCGGGACATTCAGTACTTC. Protein: CSASIGGGRDIQYF.

CDR3 in DNA: TGTGCCAGCAGCTTATGGGGCGAGGGGGGCAATGAGCAGTTCTTC. Its protein product is CASSLWGEGGNEQFF. The chain combines TRBV13 with TRBJ2-1; D is tentatively TRBD1 or TRBD2 (6 bases each). The CDR3 extends over 15 amino acids. V was clipped by 2 bases and J by 6 bases, with 14 bases between them. CDR1 PRHDT and CDR2 FYEKMQ come from the germline V gene (reference sequence).

The rearrangement joins TRBV20-1 to TRBJ1-2; the match to TRBD1 covers 11 bases. CDR3 length equals 13 residues. Per germline, CDR1 DFQATT and CDR2 SNEGSKA (reference sequence). The ends lost 6 bases at V and 7 bases at J; junction bases unmatched: 7. CDR3 in amino acids: CSAPGQGARGYTF. CDR3 in DNA: TGCAGTGCCCCAGGACAGGGGGCGCGTGGCTACACCTTC.

This clonotype has more than one count but fewer than ten. V is TRBV28 and J is TRBJ2-7; a possible D gene is TRBD1 (5 bases). This CDR3 is built from 13 residues. Germline CDR1 reads MDHEN; CDR2 reads SYDVKM. Trimming removed 10 bases from V and 0 bases from J, with 13 bases in between. CDR3 nucleotide sequence: TGTGCCACCCGGTGGGGCCTCTCCTACGAGCAGTACTTC. The encoded protein is CATRWGLSYEQYF.

The chain is built from TRBV7-2 and TRBJ2-1; D is perhaps TRBD2 (6 bases). The CDR3 extends over 15 amino acids. Looked up from germline, CDR1 is SGHTA and CDR2 is FQGNSA. With 5 bases removed from V and 7 bases from J, the gap between germline ends came to 18 bases. The CDR3 nucleotides read TGTGCCAGCAGCCTACTCGGAGGGCCGGGTAATGAGCAGTTCTTC. Amino acid sequence: CASSLLGGPGNEQFF.

The chain recombines TRBV21-1 with TRBJ2-3; the table's D call TRBD2 went unverified against the DNA. TRBV21-1 is marked as a pseudogene. CDR3 length equals 15 residues. The CDR3 is CASSKTSSPTDTQYF. CDR3 DNA: TGTGCCAGCAGCAAGACTAGCTCTCCCACAGATACGCAGTATTTT.

This chain connects TRBV24-1 to TRBJ1-1; 8 positions agree with TRBD1. The germline V gene has CDR1 KGHDR and CDR2 SFDVKD. CDR3 size: 13 residues. V was clipped by 5 bases and J by 11 bases; unmatched bases: 9. For the CDR3, the DNA is TGTGCCACCAGTGTCGCAGGGGGCGTGGGGGCTTTCTTT. Its translation: CATSVAGGVGAFF.

V gene TRBV7-2 combines with J gene TRBJ2-7; D might be TRBD2 (6 bases). The V gene's germline CDR1 is SGHTA and CDR2 FQGNSA. CDR3 length: 15 residues. The ends were cut back, 6 bases at V and 2 bases at J, with 17 bases in the middle. The CDR3 DNA sequence: TGTGCCAGCAGAAGTGATCGGCGGGGTACCTACGAGCAGTACTTC. Protein product: CASRSDRRGTYEQYF.

The rearrangement links TRBV4-1 to TRBJ2-5; 9 nucleotides match TRBD2. CDR3 length: 16 residues. Germline assignment: CDR1 MGHRA and CDR2 YSYEKL. Trimming at V came to 6 bases and at J to 2 bases, leaving 10 bases not matched to a gene. Written as DNA, the CDR3 is TGCGCCAGCAGTCTTCGAATAGCGGGGGCGCAAGAGACCCAGTACTTC. Encoded protein: CASSLRIAGAQETQYF.

The chain employs TRBV2 and TRBJ2-7, with unresolved D. The CDR3 totals 10 residues. V was trimmed by 6 bases and J by 4 bases, leaving 4 bases between them. CDR1 is SNHLY and CDR2 is FYNNEI in the germline V gene. CDR3: CASRIYEQYF. CDR3 sequence (DNA): TGTGCCAGCAGGATATACGAGCAGTACTTC.

CDR3 loop: CSAIGIELAANEQYF. In DNA form, the CDR3 reads TGCAGTGCTATCGGCATCGAATTAGCGGCGAACGAGCAGTACTTC. The rearrangement joins TRBV20-1 to TRBJ2-7; tentative D call: TRBD2 (6 bases). In germline, CDR1 is DFQATT, CDR2 SNEGSKA (reference sequence). Between the trimmed V and J ends, which lost 4 bases and 5 bases, there was a span of 21 bases. The length of the CDR3 is 15 residues.

This rearrangement joins TRBV7-9 to TRBJ1-6; 10 bases are a match to TRBD1. This CDR3 contains 16 residues. CDR1 SEHNR and CDR2 FQNEAQ come from the germline V gene (reference sequence). V was pared by 4 bases and J by 9 bases, with 9 bases of the junction left unmatched. This chain's CDR3 is CASSSPTGGRFSPLHF. CDR3 coding DNA: TGTGCCAGCAGCTCCCCGACAGGGGGCCGGTTTTCACCCCTCCACTTT.

This rearrangement joins TRBV23-1 to TRBJ2-2; no definite D call. TRBV23-1 is an ORF for which the function is uncertain. V gave up 3 bases and J gave up 7 bases, with 21 bases separating them. The length of the CDR3 is 17 residues. The CDR3 coding sequence is TGCGCCAGCAGTCATCCGGACGGCATCGGAAGACACGGGGAGCTGTTTTTT. Its protein is CASSHPDGIGRHGELFF.

The chain carries TRBV5-1 and TRBJ2-5; no clear D gene. Germline assignment: CDR1 SGHRS and CDR2 YFSETQ. Between the trimmed V and J ends, which lost 0 bases and 5 bases, there was a span of 14 bases. This CDR3 is 15 amino acids long. The CDR3 region has the DNA TGCGCCAGCAGCTTGGTGGTAGAGAGGTGGGAGACCCAGTACTTC. Protein sequence: CASSLVVERWETQYF.

The V call is TRBV5-1, the J call TRBJ2-7, with D perhaps being TRBD1 or TRBD2 (5 bases each). The CDR3 loop spans 11 amino acids. Germline lookup yields CDR1 SGHRS and CDR2 YFSETQ. Trimming cost V 4 bases and J 9 bases, with 11 bases left between them. CDR3 DNA sequence: TGCGCCAGCAGCCGGACGGGGCCGCAGTACTTC. Protein product: CASSRTGPQYF.

This rearrangement joins TRBV7-9 to TRBJ2-5, with a weak D call TRBD1 (7 bases). Germline V gene sequence: CDR1 SEHNR, CDR2 FQNEAQ (reference sequence). Trimming stripped 5 bases from V and 3 bases from J, with 19 bases between. CDR3 size: 16 residues. In DNA, the CDR3 is TGTGCCAGCAGCCCCTTAGACAGGGACTTTAAAGAGACCCAGTACTTC. Translation gives CASSPLDRDFKETQYF.

The chain employs TRBV20-1 and TRBJ2-7; D gene uncertain. The CDR3 loop spans 13 amino acids. CDR1 and CDR2 (germline): DFQATT, SNEGSKA (reference sequence). Between the trimmed V and J ends, which lost 4 bases and 2 bases, there was a span of 12 bases. The CDR3 protein is CSATHSGTYEQYF. The CDR3 DNA reads TGCAGTGCTACTCACTCAGGTACCTACGAGCAGTACTTC.